This T cell receptor (beta chain) derives from a study of control samples from healthy donors and cancer patients (dated by TCRdb to the early 2020s). Of note for this clone: Its antigen specificity is not known. The record has no base qualities; no much larger clone is one base away.

To prepare the library, the immunoSEQ multiplex PCR assay was applied. The table was pulled from immuneACCESS by TCRdb, which kept in-frame rearrangements only. Such tables lose some clones; where checked, under half of the loss comes from unresolved V genes, and the rest has no known cause. The sample yields around 80,000 clones; roughly 89% were counted once. The ten largest clones take up around 6% of the sample. CDR1 and CDR2, per the germline V gene (reference sequence), are SGHNT and YYREEE. The CDR3 measures 12 amino acids from cysteine to phenylalanine. Only the CDR3 portion is preserved as DNA: 36 bases, with reading frame beginning at the first base. V was cut back by 0 bases and J by 5 bases, leaving a gap of 5 bases between them.

This sequence was found in a man aged 50 to 59 in good health. In this chain, TRBV5-4 is recombined with TRBJ1-2; no D gene call is confident. The specimen was blood. Read as DNA, the sequence is TGTGCCAGCAGCTTGGCAGGTTATGGCTACACCTTC. It encodes CASSLAGYGYTF.